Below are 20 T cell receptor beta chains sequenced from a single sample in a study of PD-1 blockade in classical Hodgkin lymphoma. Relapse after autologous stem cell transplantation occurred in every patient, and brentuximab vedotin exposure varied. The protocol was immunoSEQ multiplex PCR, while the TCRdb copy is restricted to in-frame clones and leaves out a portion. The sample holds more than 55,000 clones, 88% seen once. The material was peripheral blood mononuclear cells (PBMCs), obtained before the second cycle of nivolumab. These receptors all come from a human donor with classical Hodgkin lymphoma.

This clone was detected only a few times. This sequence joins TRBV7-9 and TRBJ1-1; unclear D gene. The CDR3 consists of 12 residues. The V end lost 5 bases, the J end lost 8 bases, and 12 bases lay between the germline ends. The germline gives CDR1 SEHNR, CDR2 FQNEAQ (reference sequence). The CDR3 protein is CASSIPMGEAFF. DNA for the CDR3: TGTGCCAGCAGCATCCCCATGGGCGAAGCTTTCTTT.

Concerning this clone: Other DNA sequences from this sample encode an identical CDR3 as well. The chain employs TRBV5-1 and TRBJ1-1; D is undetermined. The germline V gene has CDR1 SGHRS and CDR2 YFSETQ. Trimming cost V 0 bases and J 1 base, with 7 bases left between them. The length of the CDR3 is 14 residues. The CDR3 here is CASSLAPGNTEAFF. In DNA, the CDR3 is TGCGCCAGCAGCTTGGCCCCAGGGAACACTGAAGCTTTCTTT.

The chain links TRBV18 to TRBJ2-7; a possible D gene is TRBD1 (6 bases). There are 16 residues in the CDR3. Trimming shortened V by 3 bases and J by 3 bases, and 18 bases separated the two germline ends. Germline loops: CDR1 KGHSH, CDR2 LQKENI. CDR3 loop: CASSPPFPGQSYEQYF. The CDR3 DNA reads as TGTGCCAGCTCACCTCCTTTTCCGGGACAAAGCTACGAGCAGTACTTC.

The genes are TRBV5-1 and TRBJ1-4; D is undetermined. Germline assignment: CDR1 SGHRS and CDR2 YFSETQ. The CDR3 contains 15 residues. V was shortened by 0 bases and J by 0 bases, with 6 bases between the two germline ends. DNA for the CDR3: TGCGCCAGCAGCTTGGGGCAAACAACTAATGAAAAACTGTTTTTT. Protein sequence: CASSLGQTTNEKLFF.

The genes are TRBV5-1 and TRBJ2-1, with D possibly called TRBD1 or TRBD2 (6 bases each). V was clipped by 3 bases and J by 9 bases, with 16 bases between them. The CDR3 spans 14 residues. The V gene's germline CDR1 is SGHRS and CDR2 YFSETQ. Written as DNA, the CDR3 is TGCGCCAGCAGCTCCAGTGGGGGGCAGGGTGAGCAGTTCTTC. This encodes CASSSSGGQGEQFF.

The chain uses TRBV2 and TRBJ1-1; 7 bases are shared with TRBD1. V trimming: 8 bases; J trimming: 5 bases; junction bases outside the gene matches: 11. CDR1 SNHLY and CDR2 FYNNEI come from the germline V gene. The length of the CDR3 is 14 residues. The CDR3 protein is CASRTTGRKTEAFF. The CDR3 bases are TGTGCCAGCCGGACGACAGGGCGGAAGACTGAAGCTTTCTTT.

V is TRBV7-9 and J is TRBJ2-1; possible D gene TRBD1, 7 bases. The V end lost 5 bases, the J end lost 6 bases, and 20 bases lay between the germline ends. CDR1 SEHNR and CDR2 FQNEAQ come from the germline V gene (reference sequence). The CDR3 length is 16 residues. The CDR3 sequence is CASSPSGRGDGNEQFF. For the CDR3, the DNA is TGTGCCAGCAGCCCAAGTGGCAGGGGGGACGGCAATGAGCAGTTCTTC.

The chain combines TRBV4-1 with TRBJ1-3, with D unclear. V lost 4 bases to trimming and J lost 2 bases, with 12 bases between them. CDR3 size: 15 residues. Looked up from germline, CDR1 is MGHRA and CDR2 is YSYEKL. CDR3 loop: CASSPFDTTGNTIYF. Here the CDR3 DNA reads TGCGCCAGCAGCCCTTTCGACACTACTGGAAACACCATATATTTT.

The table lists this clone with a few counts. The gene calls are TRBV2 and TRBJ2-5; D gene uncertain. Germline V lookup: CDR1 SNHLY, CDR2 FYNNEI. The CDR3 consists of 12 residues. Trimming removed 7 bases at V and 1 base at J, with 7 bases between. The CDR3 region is CASMMVQETQYF. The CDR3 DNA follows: TGTGCCAGCATGATGGTCCAAGAGACCCAGTACTTC.

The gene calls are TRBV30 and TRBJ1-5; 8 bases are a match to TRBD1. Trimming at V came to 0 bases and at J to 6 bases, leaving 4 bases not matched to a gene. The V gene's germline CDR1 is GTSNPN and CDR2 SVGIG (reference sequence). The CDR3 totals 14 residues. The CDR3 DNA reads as TGTGCCTGGAGTGTACCACAGGGGGGTCAGCCCCAGCATTTT. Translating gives CAWSVPQGGQPQHF. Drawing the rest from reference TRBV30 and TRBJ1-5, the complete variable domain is SQTIHQWPATLVQPVGSPLSLECTVEGTSNPNLYWYRQAAGRGLQLLFYSVGIGQISSEVPQNLSASRPQDRQFILSSKKLLLSDSGFYLCAWSVPQGGQPQHFGDGTRLSIL.

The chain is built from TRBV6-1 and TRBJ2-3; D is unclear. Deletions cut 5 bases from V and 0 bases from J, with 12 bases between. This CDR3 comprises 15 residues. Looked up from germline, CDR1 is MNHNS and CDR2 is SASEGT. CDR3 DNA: TGTGCCAGCAGTCCCCGAAGGCGTAGCACAGATACGCAGTATTTT. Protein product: CASSPRRRSTDTQYF.

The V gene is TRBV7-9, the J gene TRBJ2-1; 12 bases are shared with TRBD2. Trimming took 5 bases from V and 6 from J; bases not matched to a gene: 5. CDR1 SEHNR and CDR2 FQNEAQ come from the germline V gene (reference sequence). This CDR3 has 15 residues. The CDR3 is CASSRQGLAGNEQFF. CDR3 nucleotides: TGTGCCAGCAGCCGACAGGGACTAGCGGGCAATGAGCAGTTCTTC.

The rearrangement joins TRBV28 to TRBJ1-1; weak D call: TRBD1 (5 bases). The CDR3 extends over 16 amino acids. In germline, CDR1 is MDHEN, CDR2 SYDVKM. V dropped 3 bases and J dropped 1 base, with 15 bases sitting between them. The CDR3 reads CASSLPGGSGNTEAFF. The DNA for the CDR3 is TGTGCCAGCAGTTTGCCCGGGGGTTCTGGGAACACTGAAGCTTTCTTT.

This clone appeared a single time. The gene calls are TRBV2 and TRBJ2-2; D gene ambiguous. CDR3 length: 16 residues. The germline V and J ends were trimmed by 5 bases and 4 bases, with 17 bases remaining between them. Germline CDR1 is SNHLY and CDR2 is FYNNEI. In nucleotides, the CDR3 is TGTGCCAGCAGTTTCCCTCGGGCCGGTACCACCGGGGAGCTGTTTTTT. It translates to CASSFPRAGTTGELFF.

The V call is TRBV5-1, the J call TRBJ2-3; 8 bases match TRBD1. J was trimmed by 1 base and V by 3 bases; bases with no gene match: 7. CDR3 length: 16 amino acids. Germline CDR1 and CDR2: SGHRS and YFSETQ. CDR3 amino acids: CASSYRQGWGTDTQYF. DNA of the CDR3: TGCGCCAGCAGCTACAGACAGGGGTGGGGCACAGATACGCAGTATTTT.

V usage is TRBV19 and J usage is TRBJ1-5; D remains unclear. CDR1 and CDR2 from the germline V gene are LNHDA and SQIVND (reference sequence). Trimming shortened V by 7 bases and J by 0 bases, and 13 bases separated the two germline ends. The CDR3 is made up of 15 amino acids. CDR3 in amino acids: CASIPAAISNQPQHF. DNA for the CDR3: TGTGCCAGTATCCCGGCGGCTATTAGCAATCAGCCCCAGCATTTT.

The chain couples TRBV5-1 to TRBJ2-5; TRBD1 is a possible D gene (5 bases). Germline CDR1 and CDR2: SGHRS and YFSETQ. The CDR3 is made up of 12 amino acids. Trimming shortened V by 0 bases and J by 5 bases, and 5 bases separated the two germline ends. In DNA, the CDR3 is TGCGCCAGCAGCTTGGACAGGGAGACCCAGTACTTC. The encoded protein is CASSLDRETQYF.

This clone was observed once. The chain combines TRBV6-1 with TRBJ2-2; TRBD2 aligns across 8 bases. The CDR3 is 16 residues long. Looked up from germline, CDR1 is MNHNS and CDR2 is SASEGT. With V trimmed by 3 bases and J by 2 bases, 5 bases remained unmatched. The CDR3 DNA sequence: TGTGCCAGCAGTGAGAGGGCGGGGGGCAACACCGGGGAGCTGTTTTTT. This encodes CASSERAGGNTGELFF.

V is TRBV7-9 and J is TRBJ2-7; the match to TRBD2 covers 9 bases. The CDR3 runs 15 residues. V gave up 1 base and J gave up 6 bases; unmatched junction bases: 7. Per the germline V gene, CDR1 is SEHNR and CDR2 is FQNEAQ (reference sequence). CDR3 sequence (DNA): TGTGCCAGCAGCTTAGTGGCGGGGGGGCCCGTCGAGCAGTACTTC. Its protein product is CASSLVAGGPVEQYF.

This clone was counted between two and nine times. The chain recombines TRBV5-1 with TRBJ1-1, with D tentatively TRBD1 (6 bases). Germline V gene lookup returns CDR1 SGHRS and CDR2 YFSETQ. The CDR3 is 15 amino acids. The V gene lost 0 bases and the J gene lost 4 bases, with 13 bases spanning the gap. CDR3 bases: TGCGCCAGCAGCTTGGAAGGAGGGGGTGGCACTGAAGCTTTCTTT. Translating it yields CASSLEGGGGTEAFF.